Each of the 20 T cell receptor beta chains below was sequenced from the same sample in a study of shared clonotypes between healthy human individuals. Repertoires were generated with immunoSEQ multiplex PCR, while TCRdb's copy carries only in-frame clones and drops some. This table holds fewer than 650,000 clones, 76% found once. The sequencing input was PBMCs. These TCRs come from a woman aged 40-49 years in good health. Some clones in this sample may be carry-over from other donors' samples.

The chain joins TRBV6-4 to TRBJ2-7, with 7 bases matching TRBD1. The CDR3 length is 14 residues. V lost 5 bases and J lost 1; bases outside the gene matches: 5. The germline V gene has CDR1 MRHNA and CDR2 SNTAGT. CDR3 DNA: TGTGCCAGCAGTCCCGGGACAGAGTCCTACGAGCAGTACTTC. Protein: CASSPGTESYEQYF.

The chain joins TRBV6-1 to TRBJ2-1; D unclear. CDR1 and CDR2 (germline): MNHNS, SASEGT. Trimming pared 4 bases from V and 4 bases from J, leaving 11 bases between. This CDR3 region has 14 residues. The DNA for the CDR3 is TGTGCCAGCAGTGTGGTATACCCTTACAATGAGCAGTTCTTC. It is translated as CASSVVYPYNEQFF.

This sequence joins TRBV27 and TRBJ1-5, with TRBD1 matching 8 bases. The CDR3 runs 13 residues. Losses at the gene ends were 10 bases for V and 4 bases for J; bases not matched to a gene: 6. Germline V CDR1 and CDR2: MNHEY, SMNVEV (reference sequence). This CDR3 reads CAITGGGNQPQHF. The DNA of the CDR3 is TGTGCCATCACAGGGGGGGGGAATCAGCCCCAGCATTTT.

About this clone: Compared with germline, one end of the junction differs, possibly owing to a read error. V gene TRBV7-9 combines with J gene TRBJ1-4; D is unresolved. The CDR3 has 15 amino acids. CDR1 is SEHNR, CDR2 FQNEAQ, per germline (reference sequence). For the CDR3, the DNA is TGTGCCAGCAGCCTAGCCCCTGGATTGAATGAAAAACTGTTTTTT. Protein product: CASSLAPGLNEKLFF.

This clone was picked up a small number of times. This chain joins TRBV11-2 and TRBJ1-3; 8 nucleotides line up with TRBD1. Per the germline V gene, CDR1 is SGHAT and CDR2 is FQNNGV. The CDR3 consists of 15 residues. Germline trimming cut 5 bases from V and 3 bases from J; bases unmatched to any gene: 6. CDR3 DNA: TGTGCCAGCAGCCAGGACAGGGTTGGTGGAAACACCATATATTTT. The encoded protein is CASSQDRVGGNTIYF.

The chain carries TRBV29-1 and TRBJ2-7; no clear D gene. The V and J ends lost 4 bases and 2 bases respectively, with 12 bases between them. CDR1 is SQVTM, CDR2 ANQGSEA, per germline. This CDR3 is built from 13 residues. CDR3 residues: CSVGAGIPYEQYF. In DNA, the CDR3 is TGCAGCGTTGGGGCAGGTATTCCCTACGAGCAGTACTTC.

Worth noting for this clone: A much larger clone differs from this one at a single base, so this may be a read error. As the CDR3 is not closed by the conserved phenylalanine or tryptophan, this likely results from a read error. This chain uses TRBV5-4 with TRBJ2-2; a weak D match, TRBD2 (6 bases). Trimming took 4 bases from V and 3 from J, leaving 13 bases between them. The germline V gene has CDR1 SGHNT and CDR2 YYREEE (reference sequence). The CDR3 runs 15 residues. The CDR3 region is CASSRGTRDTGELFL. CDR3 bases: TGTGCCAGCAGCCGAGGGACTCGAGACACCGGGGAGCTGTTTCTT.

The V and J genes are TRBV2 and TRBJ2-7, with D perhaps matching TRBD1 or TRBD2 (5 bases each). The ends were cut back, 4 bases at V and 0 bases at J, with 10 bases in the middle. CDR3 size: 14 residues. The germline V gene has CDR1 SNHLY and CDR2 FYNNEI. Written as DNA, the CDR3 is TGTGCCAGCAGTGGACAGCGGCACTCCTACGAGCAGTACTTC. This gives the protein CASSGQRHSYEQYF.

The chain is built from TRBV7-2 and TRBJ1-4; D might be TRBD1 (6 bases). This CDR3 is 18 amino acids long. Germline lookup yields CDR1 SGHTA and CDR2 FQGNSA. V shed 1 base and J shed 4 bases, with 19 bases lying between them. CDR3 nucleotides: TGTGCCAGCAGCTTAGTCGGTTCGCCGACAGGAAATAATGAAAAACTGTTTTTT. This gives the protein CASSLVGSPTGNNEKLFF. Full variable domain (outside the CDR3, taken from reference TRBV7-2 and TRBJ1-4): GAGVSQSPSNKVTEKGKDVELRCDPISGHTALYWYRQSLGQGLEFLIYFQGNSAPDKSGLPSDRFSAERTGGSVSTLTIQRTQQEDSAVYLCASSLVGSPTGNNEKLFFGSGTQLSVL.

The CDR3 region has the DNA TGTGCCAGCTCACTCGTCCAGGGTGTGGACTACACCTTC. Protein: CASSLVQGVDYTF. This chain connects TRBV18 to TRBJ1-2; D possibly corresponds to TRBD1 (5 bases). CDR3 length equals 13 residues. Trimming removed 4 bases at V and 10 bases at J, with 16 bases between. Germline V CDR1 and CDR2: KGHSH, LQKENI.

Ten or more counts support this clone. The same CDR3 arises from other DNA sequences in this sample as well. The V call is TRBV5-1, the J call TRBJ2-7; 7 bases map to TRBD2. Germline V gene sequence: CDR1 SGHRS, CDR2 YFSETQ. J lost 5 bases, V lost 0 bases, and 5 bases had no gene match. There are 14 residues in the CDR3. CDR3 amino acids: CASSLDGRSDEQYF. The CDR3 DNA reads TGCGCCAGCAGCTTGGACGGGAGGAGTGACGAGCAGTACTTC.

The chain recombines TRBV27 with TRBJ1-6; weak D call: TRBD1 (6 bases). CDR1 and CDR2 from the germline V gene are MNHEY and SMNVEV (reference sequence). This CDR3 has 16 amino acids. The germline V and J ends were trimmed by 5 bases and 8 bases, with 19 bases remaining between them. The CDR3 DNA follows: TGTGCCAGCAGTATAATTAGTTTGGGGGCGCATTCACCCCTCCACTTT. It specifies CASSIISLGAHSPLHF.

This clone was observed a few times. The sample holds other DNA sequences that translate to the same CDR3. V usage is TRBV6-1 and J usage is TRBJ2-2; TRBD2 matches 9 bases. Germline CDR1 is MNHNS and CDR2 is SASEGT. The length of the CDR3 is 15 residues. V shed 2 bases, J shed 6 bases, and the junction held 4 bases outside the gene matches. In DNA form, the CDR3 reads TGTGCCAGCAGTGAATTAGCGGGAGTAGCCGGGGAGCTGTTTTTT. Encoded protein: CASSELAGVAGELFF.

This chain connects TRBV28 to TRBJ2-7; maybe TRBD1 (6 bases). Germline values: CDR1 MDHEN, CDR2 SYDVKM. The V and J ends lost 6 bases and 7 bases respectively, with 16 bases between them. This CDR3 is 13 amino acids long. The CDR3 nucleotides read TGTGCCAGCAGAGAAGCAGGGGTAGGAGAGCAGTACTTC. This sequence encodes CASREAGVGEQYF. Using reference TRBV28 and TRBJ2-7 for the parts outside the CDR3, the full variable domain is DVKVTQSSRYLVKRTGEKVFLECVQDMDHENMFWYRQDPGLGLRLIYFSYDVKMKEKGDIPEGYSVSREKKERFSLILESASTNQTSMYLCASREAGVGEQYFGPGTRLTVT.

This clone was detected a few times. The V and J genes are TRBV6-6 and TRBJ1-5, with 8 bases identical to TRBD1. CDR1 MNHNY and CDR2 SVGAGI come from the germline V gene (reference sequence). CDR3 length: 15 residues. With V trimmed by 5 bases and J by 7 bases, 10 bases remained unmatched. The CDR3 is CASSPQDRVGQPQHF. Written as DNA, the CDR3 is TGTGCCAGCAGTCCCCAGGACAGGGTGGGACAGCCCCAGCATTTT.

This chain uses TRBV7-2 with TRBJ2-7; D unclear. V shed 4 bases and J shed 2 bases, with 9 bases lying between them. Per germline, CDR1 SGHTA and CDR2 FQGNSA. This CDR3 is 13 amino acids long. Here the CDR3 reads CASSYDWAYEQYF. In DNA, the CDR3 is TGTGCCAGCAGCTACGACTGGGCCTACGAGCAGTACTTC.

For this clone: With only one base between it and a far larger clone, this is likely a read error. Within the sample, other DNA sequences also encode this same CDR3. The genes are TRBV7-1 and TRBJ2-7, with D uncertain. TRBV7-1 has ORF status, its function being uncertain. The CDR3 is made up of 15 amino acids. Trimming took off 6 bases at V and 4 bases at J, with 19 bases between the two ends. The CDR3 sequence is CASSFLRYSPYEQYF. In nucleotides, the CDR3 is TGTGCCAGCAGTTTCCTCCGCTACTCACCTTACGAGCAGTACTTC.

V and J are TRBV14 and TRBJ2-1, with a possible D match to TRBD2 (5 bases). CDR3 length: 15 residues. Germline-derived CDR1 and CDR2 are SGHDN and FVKESK. Trimming removed 5 bases at V and 0 bases at J, with 11 bases between. Here the CDR3 DNA reads TGTGCCAGCAGCAATGGACTTCACTCCTACAATGAGCAGTTCTTC. It yields the protein CASSNGLHSYNEQFF.

The chain has TRBV11-3 and TRBJ1-4; perhaps TRBD1 as D (5 bases). The germline CDR1 and CDR2 sequences are SGHNT and YENEEA. This CDR3 comprises 14 residues. Between the trimmed V and J ends, which lost 2 bases and 8 bases, there was a span of 12 bases. CDR3 residues: CASSLRNRSEKLFF. CDR3 bases: TGTGCCAGCAGCTTACGGAACAGGTCCGAAAAACTGTTTTTT.

As regards this clone: An end of the junction differs from the germline gene, which may be a read error. This sample also contains other DNA sequences that code for the same CDR3. The V call is TRBV5-3, the J call TRBJ1-6; maybe TRBD1 (5 bases). TRBV5-3 is sorted into the ORF group, with uncertain function. CDR3 length: 14 residues. The CDR3 coding sequence is TGTGCCAGAAGAACCGGGACCCACAATTCGCCCCTCCACTTT. Translating it yields CARRTGTHNSPLHF.